This TCR beta chain was observed in a study of vaccination and CD4 T cells after COVID-19. As for the study in general: Spike peptides, overlapping and drawn from SARS-CoV-2, HCoV-NL63, HCoV-OC43 and HCoV-229E, were used to stimulate cells.

Cultured CD4+ T cell DNA underwent sequencing with the Oncomine TCR Beta short-read assay. TCRdb passed the PCR reads through MiXCR, listing each CDR3 protein once. Seen here are 1,500 to 2,500 distinct CDR3 sequences, 15% to 17% observed once, and the top ten hold 22%. The study, taken as a whole, reports: Spike mono-reactivity was found in 304 of the 307 vaccine-specific clones identified in convalescent patients. In median terms, SARS-CoV-2-reactive clonotypes went from approximately 21 to 40, a nonsignificant rise.

Sample treatment: approximately 10-day PBMC culture with coronavirus spike peptide pools or control peptides (ViraFEST assay). These CD4+ T cells came from an unexposed donor, sampled before the COVID-19 pandemic (2011-2018). Every well contained some 1.9 million PBMCs, which were grown with about 9.2 IU/ml IL-2 and approximately 9.9 ug/ml peptide pools. For this clonotype: Its antigen is not known.

V was clipped by 10 bases and J by 3 bases; unmatched bases: 5. The CDR3 length is 13 residues. What was sequenced was CD4+ T cells from blood, cultured in vitro. The receptor comes from a human donor in good health. The chain uses TRBV23-1 and TRBJ2-1; 8 bases match TRBD1. TRBV23-1 has ORF status, its function being uncertain. The CDR3 loop is CATPGQVYNEQFF. The CDR3 DNA follows: TGCGCCACCCCGGGACAGGTCTACAATGAGCAGTTCTTC.